Below are 22 T cell receptor beta chains sequenced from a single sample in a study of OX40 agonist ivuxolimab in advanced cancers. The data were produced by immunoSEQ multiplex PCR, yet TCRdb's version contains in-frame clones alone and is incomplete. The data hold tens of thousands of clones, with around 87% observed a single time. The input for sequencing was CD4+ or CD8+ T cells sorted from blood, taken in a trial of the OX40 agonist ivuxolimab. These receptors originate from an adult with an advanced solid tumor such as melanoma, head and neck, liver or kidney cancer.

The V call is TRBV6-6, the J call TRBJ1-5, with D possibly TRBD1 on 5 matching bases. The CDR3 is 16 residues long. V dropped 2 bases and J dropped 0 bases, with 11 bases sitting between them. The germline gives CDR1 MNHNY, CDR2 SVGAGI (reference sequence). The CDR3 DNA sequence: TGTGCCAGCAGTTACGGCACAGGATATAGCAATCAGCCCCAGCATTTT. It specifies CASSYGTGYSNQPQHF.

This clone was recorded a few times. This sequence joins TRBV19 and TRBJ1-3, with 9 bases matching TRBD1. The CDR3 length is 13 residues. The V gene's germline CDR1 is LNHDA and CDR2 SQIVND (reference sequence). The V gene end was trimmed by 8 bases and the J gene end by 4 bases; junction bases not matched to a gene: 3. Here the CDR3 reads CASSGTGGNTIYF. In nucleotides, the CDR3 is TGTGCCAGTTCCGGGACAGGGGGAAACACCATATATTTT.

The chain combines TRBV7-2 with TRBJ1-2; D is ambiguous. The CDR3 contains 15 residues. The germline V and J ends were trimmed by 1 base and 7 bases, with 16 bases remaining between them. Germline assignment: CDR1 SGHTA and CDR2 FQGNSA. The CDR3 coding sequence is TGTGCCAGCAGCTTAGTAATAGCAGGCGGGGTTGGCTACACCTTC. Protein sequence: CASSLVIAGGVGYTF.

V gene TRBV6-1 combines with J gene TRBJ1-1, with D possibly TRBD1 on 6 matching bases. Trimming shortened V by 6 bases and J by 11 bases, and 19 bases separated the two germline ends. This CDR3 is built from 13 residues. CDR1 MNHNS and CDR2 SASEGT come from the germline V gene. The CDR3 spells CASRGTGFVGAFF. The CDR3 DNA is TGTGCCAGCAGAGGAACAGGGTTCGTAGGGGCTTTCTTT.

This chain connects TRBV19 to TRBJ1-4; TRBD1 matches at 11 bases. J was trimmed by 1 base and V by 9 bases; bases with no gene match: 13. The CDR3 totals 18 residues. Per germline, CDR1 LNHDA and CDR2 SQIVND (reference sequence). CDR3 coding DNA: TGTGCCAGCACCCCTCGCGGGACAGGGGGTCGAACTAATGAAAAACTGTTTTTT. Translation gives CASTPRGTGGRTNEKLFF.

The rearrangement joins TRBV7-2 to TRBJ2-1, with D tentatively TRBD2 (7 bases). Germline V gene data show CDR1 as SGHTA and CDR2 as FQGNSA. V lost 2 bases to trimming and J lost 4 bases, with 15 bases between them. The CDR3 is 16 residues long. The CDR3 loop is CASSLWTRGVYNEQFF. CDR3 nucleotides: TGTGCCAGCAGCTTATGGACTAGGGGGGTATACAATGAGCAGTTCTTC.

The CDR3 region is CASSQATSGGQDTQYF. CDR3 in DNA: TGCGCCAGCAGCCAAGCGACTAGCGGGGGTCAAGATACGCAGTATTTT. The J gene is TRBJ2-3, the V gene TRBV4-3; 12 bases map to TRBD2. Unmatched junction bases numbered 4, after V lost 1 base and J lost 5 bases. CDR3 length: 16 residues. Germline CDR1 LGHNA, CDR2 YSLEER.

The chain couples TRBV19 to TRBJ2-1, with a possible D match to TRBD2 (6 bases). Germline assignment: CDR1 LNHDA and CDR2 SQIVND (reference sequence). The CDR3 contains 15 residues. V lost 7 bases, J lost 7 bases, and 20 bases lay in between. CDR3 loop: CASTKFGGILNEQFF. The DNA for the CDR3 is TGTGCCAGTACAAAATTTGGCGGGATCCTTAATGAGCAGTTCTTC.

Here the CDR3 reads CASSLNINVYRRSTEAFF. The CDR3 DNA is TGTGCCAGCAGTCTAAACATTAACGTTTATCGGAGATCCACTGAAGCTTTCTTT. The genes are TRBV28 and TRBJ1-1; no firm D call. This CDR3 comprises 18 residues. Germline assignment: CDR1 MDHEN and CDR2 SYDVKM. The ends were cut back, 5 bases at V and 4 bases at J, with 26 bases in the middle.

J is TRBJ2-1 and V is TRBV9; D is uncertain. Germline CDR1 and CDR2: SGDLS and YYNGEE. The CDR3 loop spans 14 amino acids. V was trimmed by 3 bases and J by 2 bases, leaving 9 bases between them. CDR3 sequence reads: CASSGILPYNEQFF. CDR3 in DNA: TGTGCCAGCAGCGGGATTCTTCCCTACAATGAGCAGTTCTTC.

The V gene is TRBV25-1, the J gene TRBJ1-1; a weak D match, TRBD1 (5 bases). V was shortened by 9 bases and J by 2 bases, with 10 bases between the two germline ends. There are 12 residues in the CDR3. Per the germline V gene, CDR1 is MGHDK and CDR2 is SYGVNS. CDR3 bases: TGTGCCAGTCACAGGACCAACACTGAAGCTTTCTTT. It translates to CASHRTNTEAFF. Combining the CDR3 with reference TRBV25-1 and TRBJ1-1 gives the whole variable domain EADIYQTPRYLVIGTGKKITLECSQTMGHDKMYWYQQDPGMELHLIHYSYGVNSTEKGDLSSESTVSRIRTEHFPLTLESARPSHTSQYLCASHRTNTEAFFGQGTRLTVV.

The rearrangement uses TRBV18 and TRBJ2-7; D is tentatively TRBD1 or TRBD2 (5 bases each). Germline loops: CDR1 KGHSH, CDR2 LQKENI. This CDR3 comprises 16 residues. The V end lost 2 bases, the J end lost 0 bases, and 14 bases lay between the germline ends. CDR3 DNA: TGTGCCAGCTCACCAACTACCGGGACGGACTCCTACGAGCAGTACTTC. Its protein product is CASSPTTGTDSYEQYF.

The CDR3 DNA is TGCGCCAGCAGCTTGGCCGTGACAGGCGACGAGCAGTACTTC. Encoded protein: CASSLAVTGDEQYF. V gene TRBV5-1 combines with J gene TRBJ2-7; TRBD1 might be the D (6 bases). Trimming stripped 0 bases from V and 5 bases from J, with 12 bases between. CDR1 SGHRS and CDR2 YFSETQ come from the germline V gene. This CDR3 has 14 amino acids.

The table lists this clone with a count of one. CDR3 DNA sequence: TGTGCCAGCAGTTTCGACAGGGGGCCCAATGAGCAGTTCTTC. Translating it yields CASSFDRGPNEQFF. The chain has TRBV6-5 and TRBJ2-1; 10 bases match TRBD1. The CDR3 spans 14 residues. Losses at the gene ends were 4 bases for V and 6 bases for J; bases not matched to a gene: 3. The germline V gene encodes CDR1 MNHEY and CDR2 SVGAGI.

V usage is TRBV18 and J usage is TRBJ2-5; 11 nucleotides align to TRBD1. The length of the CDR3 is 13 residues. Germline V CDR1 and CDR2: KGHSH, LQKENI. The ends lost 3 bases at V and 7 bases at J; junction bases unmatched: 1. CDR3 amino acids: CASSPGTGGTQYF. The CDR3 DNA reads as TGTGCCAGCTCACCGGGGACAGGGGGGACCCAGTACTTC.

The J gene is TRBJ2-5, the V gene TRBV6-1; 7 nucleotides agree with TRBD2. The CDR3 has 13 residues. The germline gives CDR1 MNHNS, CDR2 SASEGT. The J segment lost 2 bases and the V segment lost 10 bases, leaving 7 bases of the junction unmatched. The CDR3 region is CATGGRGQETQYF. The DNA of the CDR3 is TGTGCCACGGGAGGTCGGGGTCAAGAGACCCAGTACTTC.

V gene TRBV19 combines with J gene TRBJ1-1, with TRBD1 matching 9 bases. Germline CDR1 and CDR2: LNHDA and SQIVND (reference sequence). The CDR3 sequence is 16 residues long. Trimming took 4 bases from V and 2 from J; bases not matched to a gene: 8. The DNA for the CDR3 is TGTGCCAGTAGTAGACCCCCGGGACAGGGTAACACTGAAGCTTTCTTT. Translating gives CASSRPPGQGNTEAFF.

The J gene is TRBJ2-2, the V gene TRBV28; 12 bases fit TRBD2. Trimming at V came to 2 bases and at J to 5 bases, leaving 3 bases not matched to a gene. The germline V gene has CDR1 MDHEN and CDR2 SYDVKM. The CDR3 is 16 residues long. CDR3 residues: CASSLTSGGRTGELFF. In nucleotides, the CDR3 is TGTGCCAGCAGTTTAACTAGCGGGGGGAGGACCGGGGAGCTGTTTTTT.

The genes are TRBV4-3 and TRBJ2-3; D is perhaps TRBD1 (6 bases). Trimming pared 4 bases from V and 4 bases from J, leaving 18 bases between. This CDR3 comprises 16 residues. Germline V gives CDR1 LGHNA, CDR2 YSLEER. The CDR3 region has the DNA TGCGCCAGCAGCCCATACCGGGACATACGCTCAGATACGCAGTATTTT. Translated: CASSPYRDIRSDTQYF.

This clone was observed a few times. The chain recombines TRBV7-8 with TRBJ1-1, with 8 bases aligning to TRBD1. V dropped 4 bases and J dropped 6; count of bases not matched to a gene: 10. CDR3 size: 15 residues. Per germline, CDR1 SGHVS and CDR2 FQNEAQ. The CDR3 is CASSSRDRLLPEAFF. The DNA of the CDR3 is TGTGCCAGCAGCTCTCGGGACAGGCTATTACCTGAAGCTTTCTTT.

The chain uses TRBV7-8 and TRBJ2-2, with 7 bases identical to TRBD2. The V and J ends lost 0 bases and 4 bases, in that order; junction bases with no gene match: 2. The CDR3 is made up of 15 amino acids. From germline, CDR1 is SGHVS and CDR2 FQNEAQ. CDR3 in amino acids: CASSLASGVTGELFF. The CDR3 bases are TGTGCCAGCAGCTTAGCCAGCGGGGTCACCGGGGAGCTGTTTTTT.

The V and J genes are TRBV5-1 and TRBJ1-2, with 7 positions matching TRBD1. Germline trimming cut 0 bases from V and 3 bases from J; bases unmatched to any gene: 5. Germline CDR1 is SGHRS and CDR2 is YFSETQ. CDR3 length equals 15 residues. CDR3 region: CASSLAPGGDYGYTF. For the CDR3, the DNA is TGCGCCAGCAGCTTGGCCCCAGGGGGGGACTATGGCTACACCTTC.